This passage covers 23 T cell receptor beta chains from one sample sequenced in a study of cytomegalovirus exposure and HLA in healthy donors. Amplification used 60 Vbeta primers and 13 Jbeta primers. The table came from immunoSEQ multiplex PCR; TCRdb's copy has only in-frame clones and leaves some out. The sample has around 140,000 clones. The sequenced sample consisted of PBMCs. These receptor sequences come from a woman between 35 and 50 years old in good health and CMV-seropositive.

This chain uses TRBV7-9 with TRBJ2-7; possible D gene TRBD2, 6 bases. CDR1 and CDR2 (germline): SEHNR, FQNEAQ (reference sequence). V was cut by 7 bases and J by 3 bases, with 13 bases left in between. This CDR3 is built from 13 residues. This chain's CDR3 is CASKEGTGYEQYF. CDR3 sequence (DNA): TGTGCCAGCAAAGAAGGGACTGGCTACGAGCAGTACTTC.

The chain links TRBV28 to TRBJ2-7; TRBD2 aligns across 7 bases. This CDR3 comprises 16 residues. Germline V gives CDR1 MDHEN, CDR2 SYDVKM. V shed 3 bases, J shed 11 bases, and the junction held 19 bases outside the gene matches. This chain's CDR3 is CASSLGGLADFQVEYF. The DNA for the CDR3 is TGTGCCAGCAGTTTGGGGGGTCTAGCGGACTTCCAGGTGGAGTACTTC.

On this clone itself: Other DNA sequences in this specimen translate into the identical CDR3. V gene TRBV5-1 combines with J gene TRBJ2-1; 7 positions match TRBD2. This CDR3 has 15 residues. From germline, CDR1 is SGHRS and CDR2 YFSETQ. Trimming at V came to 0 bases and at J to 4 bases, leaving 4 bases not matched to a gene. The CDR3 sequence is CASSLAGEGYNEQFF. As DNA, the CDR3 is TGCGCCAGCAGCTTGGCGGGGGAGGGTTACAATGAGCAGTTCTTC.

The CDR3 coding sequence is TGTGCCAGCAGTGAAGCGACCGGGACTAGCGGGAGACAAGAGACCCAGTACTTC. Encoded protein: CASSEATGTSGRQETQYF. V usage is TRBV6-1 and J usage is TRBJ2-5; the match to TRBD2 covers 14 bases. Trimming cost V 0 bases and J 2 bases; bases outside gene matches: 5. The CDR3 runs 18 residues. The germline V gene encodes CDR1 MNHNS and CDR2 SASEGT.

The chain links TRBV5-6 to TRBJ2-3; D may be TRBD2 (6 bases). V lost 2 bases to trimming and J lost 6 bases, with 16 bases between them. The CDR3 sequence is 15 residues long. In germline, CDR1 is SGHDT, CDR2 YYEEEE. The CDR3 coding sequence is TGTGCCAGCAGCTTTCCGCGGGGTCGGGTTGATACGCAGTATTTT. Its protein product is CASSFPRGRVDTQYF.

The gene calls are TRBV2 and TRBJ2-2; 7 nucleotides agree with TRBD2. Germline V gene data show CDR1 as SNHLY and CDR2 as FYNNEI. This CDR3 has 15 amino acids. The CDR3 sequence: CGTRREKFYTGELFF. The CDR3 region has the DNA TGTGGGACCAGGCGGGAGAAATTTTACACCGGGGAGCTGTTTTTT.

The chain couples TRBV6-5 to TRBJ1-3; unclear D gene. This CDR3 has 14 residues. The germline V and J ends were trimmed by 2 bases and 0 bases, with 5 bases remaining between them. Looked up from germline, CDR1 is MNHEY and CDR2 is SVGAGI. CDR3 DNA sequence: TGTGCCAGCAGTTACAGCGCCTCTGGAAACACCATATATTTT. This translates into CASSYSASGNTIYF.

This chain uses TRBV6-5 with TRBJ1-4, with a tentative D call TRBD1 (5 bases). The CDR3 runs to 13 residues. Germline V gene sequence: CDR1 MNHEY, CDR2 SVGAGI. V gave up 9 bases and J gave up 7 bases, with 15 bases separating them. The CDR3 DNA reads TGTGCCAGTTGGCCCAGGGTGGGTGAAAAACTGTTTTTT. Residues: CASWPRVGEKLFF.

The rearrangement links TRBV29-1 to TRBJ1-1, with 11 bases that match TRBD1. CDR1 SQVTM and CDR2 ANQGSEA come from the germline V gene. CDR3 size: 14 residues. After removal of 6 bases from V and 7 bases from J, the junction contained 10 bases not matched to a gene. CDR3: CSVLLGTGGNEAFF. The CDR3 bases are TGCAGCGTCCTGCTCGGGACAGGGGGAAATGAAGCTTTCTTT.

This rearrangement joins TRBV6-1 to TRBJ1-1; D is unresolved. V lost 1 base and J lost 6, with 6 bases in between. The germline CDR1 and CDR2 sequences are MNHNS and SASEGT. The CDR3 has 12 residues. The CDR3 region has the DNA TGTGCCAGCAGTGAAGTCACGGCTGAAGCTTTCTTT. It yields the protein CASSEVTAEAFF.

This chain links TRBV4-1 with TRBJ2-3, with 9 positions matching TRBD1. This CDR3 is built from 16 residues. The germline CDR1 and CDR2 sequences are MGHRA and YSYEKL. After removal of 6 bases from V and 0 bases from J, the junction contained 7 bases not matched to a gene. The CDR3 region has the DNA TGCGCCAGCAGAACGACAGGGGGGACTAGCACAGATACGCAGTATTTT. This gives the protein CASRTTGGTSTDTQYF.

This chain joins TRBV18 and TRBJ2-1, with D tentatively TRBD2 (6 bases). V shed 2 bases and J shed 6 bases, with 11 bases lying between them. This CDR3 region has 14 residues. CDR1 is KGHSH and CDR2 is LQKENI in the germline V gene. The CDR3 protein is CASSPVGRGNEQFF. The DNA for the CDR3 is TGTGCCAGCTCACCAGTCGGGCGGGGCAATGAGCAGTTCTTC.

In regard to this clone: At one of its ends the junction is not consistent with the germline gene, which may arise from a read error. The V gene is TRBV28, the J gene TRBJ1-5; 8 nucleotides align to TRBD1. The CDR3 spans 15 residues. Germline V gene sequence: CDR1 MDHEN, CDR2 SYDVKM. This chain's CDR3 is CASSSDRGGWQRQHF. The DNA for the CDR3 is TGTGCCAGCAGCTCCGACAGGGGTGGCTGGCAGCGCCAGCATTTT.

V is TRBV7-8 and J is TRBJ2-7, with 11 bases lining up with TRBD2. CDR3 length equals 14 residues. The germline CDR1 and CDR2 sequences are SGHVS and FQNEAQ. Trimming cost V 3 bases and J 4 bases; bases outside gene matches: 2. The CDR3, as DNA: TGTGCCAGCAGCTTGGGACTAGCGGTTTACGAGCAGTACTTC. Translation: CASSLGLAVYEQYF.

The rearrangement uses TRBV11-2 and TRBJ2-5; D gene uncertain. The CDR3 extends over 12 amino acids. CDR1 and CDR2 from the germline V gene are SGHAT and FQNNGV. Trimming removed 3 bases from V and 5 bases from J, with 7 bases in between. The CDR3 DNA reads as TGTGCCAGCAGCTTCACACGCGAGACCCAGTACTTC. Protein: CASSFTRETQYF. Full variable domain (outside the CDR3, taken from reference TRBV11-2 and TRBJ2-5): EAGVAQSPRYKIIEKRQSVAFWCNPISGHATLYWYQQILGQGPKLLIQFQNNGVVDDSQLPKDRFSAERLKGVDSTLKIQPAKLEDSAVYLCASSFTRETQYFGPGTRLLVL.

The chain couples TRBV5-1 to TRBJ2-1, with 9 nucleotides matching TRBD1. The CDR3 is 15 amino acids. Germline V gene lookup returns CDR1 SGHRS and CDR2 YFSETQ. V lost 0 bases, J lost 6 bases, and 4 bases stayed unmatched. This chain's CDR3 is CASSLEGQGFNEQFF. The CDR3 coding sequence is TGCGCCAGCAGCTTGGAGGGACAGGGATTCAATGAGCAGTTCTTC.

This chain links TRBV11-2 with TRBJ1-2; no clear D. Trimming removed 7 bases from V and 2 bases from J, with 11 bases in between. The CDR3 has 13 residues. From germline, CDR1 is SGHAT and CDR2 FQNNGV. CDR3 in amino acids: CASTRGRNYGYTF. CDR3 nucleotide sequence: TGTGCCAGCACCCGTGGCAGGAACTATGGCTACACCTTC.

This chain connects TRBV28 to TRBJ2-2; no clear D. The CDR3 sequence is 12 residues long. CDR1 and CDR2 (germline): MDHEN, SYDVKM. The V end was cut by 4 bases, the J end by 5 bases, with 5 bases between. The CDR3 bases are TGTGCCAGCAGTTCCCTAACCGGGGAGCTGTTTTTT. Translation gives CASSSLTGELFF. The variable domain in full, completed from reference TRBV28 and TRBJ2-2, reads DVKVTQSSRYLVKRTGEKVFLECVQDMDHENMFWYRQDPGLGLRLIYFSYDVKMKEKGDIPEGYSVSREKKERFSLILESASTNQTSMYLCASSSLTGELFFGEGSRLTVL.

The chain is built from TRBV6-1 and TRBJ2-5, with TRBD1 matching 7 bases. Germline V CDR1 and CDR2: MNHNS, SASEGT. This CDR3 is built from 17 residues. J was trimmed by 2 bases and V by 2 bases; bases with no gene match: 11. The CDR3 DNA reads as TGTGCCAGCAGTGAATACCGGGTTAGGACAGGTCAAGAGACCCAGTACTTC. It codes for CASSEYRVRTGQETQYF.

The chain links TRBV11-3 to TRBJ2-5; TRBD1 agrees at 9 bases. The CDR3 is 14 residues long. Germline V CDR1 and CDR2: SGHNT, YENEEA. Trimming cost V 6 bases and J 2 bases; bases outside gene matches: 4. CDR3 loop: CASSIQGAQETQYF. CDR3 coding DNA: TGTGCCAGCAGTATACAGGGGGCTCAAGAGACCCAGTACTTC.

CDR3 region: CSAGTSVTYEQYF. The CDR3 DNA follows: TGCAGCGCTGGGACTAGCGTGACCTACGAGCAGTACTTC. The chain carries TRBV29-1 and TRBJ2-5; 10 bases map to TRBD2. The closer fit of TRBJ2-7 to the DNA end suggests the J call may be wrong. CDR3 length: 13 amino acids. Germline CDR1 SQVTM, CDR2 ANQGSEA.

The chain links TRBV5-1 to TRBJ1-6; maybe TRBD1 (6 bases). Trimming removed 4 bases from V and 3 bases from J, with 20 bases in between. Germline-derived CDR1 and CDR2 are SGHRS and YFSETQ. The CDR3 loop spans 18 amino acids. In DNA form, the CDR3 reads TGCGCCAGCAGCACCGGTCGGATCACAGGGAACTATAATTCACCCCTCCACTTT. Residues: CASSTGRITGNYNSPLHF.

The chain couples TRBV7-2 to TRBJ2-1; 10 nucleotides agree with TRBD2. Germline V lookup: CDR1 SGHTA, CDR2 FQGNSA. V lost 5 bases and J lost 9; bases outside the gene matches: 13. The CDR3 covers 16 residues. The CDR3 reads CASSPRRLAGISEQFF. The CDR3 DNA is TGTGCCAGCAGCCCGAGGAGACTAGCGGGTATCAGTGAGCAGTTCTTC.